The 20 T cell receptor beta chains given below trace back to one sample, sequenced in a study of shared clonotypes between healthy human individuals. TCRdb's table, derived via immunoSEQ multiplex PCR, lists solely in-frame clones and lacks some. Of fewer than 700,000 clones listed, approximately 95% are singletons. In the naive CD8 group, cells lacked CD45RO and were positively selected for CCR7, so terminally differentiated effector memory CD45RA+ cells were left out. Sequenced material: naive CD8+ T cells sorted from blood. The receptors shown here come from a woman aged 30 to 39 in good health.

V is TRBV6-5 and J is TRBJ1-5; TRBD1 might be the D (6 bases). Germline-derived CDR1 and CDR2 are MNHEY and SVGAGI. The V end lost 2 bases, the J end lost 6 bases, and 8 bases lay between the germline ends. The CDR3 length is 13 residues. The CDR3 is CASSYEGVQPQHF. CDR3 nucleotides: TGTGCCAGCAGTTACGAGGGGGTTCAGCCCCAGCATTTT.

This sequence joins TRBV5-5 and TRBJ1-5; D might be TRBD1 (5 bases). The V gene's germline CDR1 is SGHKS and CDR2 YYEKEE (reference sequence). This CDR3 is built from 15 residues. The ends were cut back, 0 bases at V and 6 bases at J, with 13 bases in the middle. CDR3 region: CASSLDGDFGQPQHF. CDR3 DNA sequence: TGTGCCAGCAGCTTGGATGGGGACTTCGGTCAGCCCCAGCATTTT.

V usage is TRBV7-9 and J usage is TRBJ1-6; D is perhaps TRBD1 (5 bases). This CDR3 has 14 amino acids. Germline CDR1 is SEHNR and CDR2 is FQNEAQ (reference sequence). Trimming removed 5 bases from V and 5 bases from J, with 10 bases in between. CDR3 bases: TGTGCCAGCAGCCGAGACAGTCATAATTCACCCCTCCACTTT. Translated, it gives CASSRDSHNSPLHF.

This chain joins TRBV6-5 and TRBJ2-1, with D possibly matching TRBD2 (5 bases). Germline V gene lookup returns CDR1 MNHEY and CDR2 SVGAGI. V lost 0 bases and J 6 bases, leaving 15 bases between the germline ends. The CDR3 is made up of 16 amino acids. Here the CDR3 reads CASSYSIGEFGNEQFF. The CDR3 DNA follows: TGTGCCAGCAGTTACTCGATTGGGGAGTTTGGCAATGAGCAGTTCTTC.

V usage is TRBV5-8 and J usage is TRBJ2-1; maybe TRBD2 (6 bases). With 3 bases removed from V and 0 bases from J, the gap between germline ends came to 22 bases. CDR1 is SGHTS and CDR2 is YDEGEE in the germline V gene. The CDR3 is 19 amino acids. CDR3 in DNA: TGTGCCAGCAGCTCCCGGGACTCCTTCACCTTTAGCTCCTACAATGAGCAGTTCTTC. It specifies CASSSRDSFTFSSYNEQFF.

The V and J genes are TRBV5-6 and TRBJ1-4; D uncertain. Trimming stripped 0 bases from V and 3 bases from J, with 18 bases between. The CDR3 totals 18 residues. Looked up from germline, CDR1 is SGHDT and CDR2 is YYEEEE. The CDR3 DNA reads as TGTGCCAGCAGCTTGGGCGTCGGAGGGAGGTCGGCTAATGAAAAACTGTTTTTT. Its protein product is CASSLGVGGRSANEKLFF.

The CDR3 spells CASSPVGRSHEQYF. CDR3 nucleotide sequence: TGTGCCAGCAGCCCCGTTGGCAGGAGCCACGAGCAGTACTTC. J is TRBJ2-7 and V is TRBV27, with unresolved D. This CDR3 is built from 14 residues. Per germline, CDR1 MNHEY and CDR2 SMNVEV (reference sequence). Deletions cut 6 bases from V and 5 bases from J, with 17 bases between.

The CDR3 DNA reads as TGTGCCAGCAGCTTGGGGGTTAGCAATCAGCCCCAGCATTTT. This gives the protein CASSLGVSNQPQHF. The V and J genes are TRBV5-6 and TRBJ1-5, with no clear D. The length of the CDR3 is 14 residues. V lost 0 bases and J 0 bases, leaving 4 bases between the germline ends. Germline V gene data show CDR1 as SGHDT and CDR2 as YYEEEE.

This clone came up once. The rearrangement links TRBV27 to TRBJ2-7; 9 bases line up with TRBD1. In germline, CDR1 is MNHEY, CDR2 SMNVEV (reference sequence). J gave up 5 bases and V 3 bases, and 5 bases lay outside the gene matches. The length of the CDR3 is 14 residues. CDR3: CASSLGTGYDEQYF. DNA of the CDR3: TGTGCCAGCAGTTTGGGGACAGGGTATGACGAGCAGTACTTC.

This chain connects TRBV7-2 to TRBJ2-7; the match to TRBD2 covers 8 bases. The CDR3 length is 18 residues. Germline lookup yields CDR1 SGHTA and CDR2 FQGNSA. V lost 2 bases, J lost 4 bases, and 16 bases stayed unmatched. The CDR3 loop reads CASSLPGGDGGRRYEQYF. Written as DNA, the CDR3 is TGTGCCAGCAGCTTACCCGGGGGGGACGGCGGGAGAAGGTACGAGCAGTACTTC.

DNA of the CDR3: TGTGCCAGCAGCGCGCCGGGTCCAAACACTGAAGCTTTCTTT. Protein: CASSAPGPNTEAFF. This chain uses TRBV9 with TRBJ1-1; D is unresolved. The V gene lost 3 bases and the J gene lost 2 bases, with 11 bases spanning the gap. CDR3 size: 14 residues. The germline CDR1 and CDR2 sequences are SGDLS and YYNGEE.

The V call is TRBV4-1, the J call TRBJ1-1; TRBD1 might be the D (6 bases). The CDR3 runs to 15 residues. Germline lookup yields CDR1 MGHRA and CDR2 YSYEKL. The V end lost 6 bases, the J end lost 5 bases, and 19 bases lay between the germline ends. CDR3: CASRETGTRPTEAFF. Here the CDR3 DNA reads TGCGCCAGCAGGGAGACCGGGACAAGGCCGACTGAAGCTTTCTTT.

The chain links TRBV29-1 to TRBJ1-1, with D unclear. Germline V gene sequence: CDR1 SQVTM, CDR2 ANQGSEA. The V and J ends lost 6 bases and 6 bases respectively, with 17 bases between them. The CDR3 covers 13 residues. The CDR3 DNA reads TGCAGCGTGAGGAGTGTAGGCTTCCCTGAAGCTTTCTTT. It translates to CSVRSVGFPEAFF.

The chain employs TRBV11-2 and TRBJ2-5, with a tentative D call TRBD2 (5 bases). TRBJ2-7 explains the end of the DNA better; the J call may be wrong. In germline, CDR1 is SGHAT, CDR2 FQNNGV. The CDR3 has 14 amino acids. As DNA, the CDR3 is TGTGCCAGCAGCTCGGGGAGAGTTAGCTACGAGCAGTACTTC. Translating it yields CASSSGRVSYEQYF.

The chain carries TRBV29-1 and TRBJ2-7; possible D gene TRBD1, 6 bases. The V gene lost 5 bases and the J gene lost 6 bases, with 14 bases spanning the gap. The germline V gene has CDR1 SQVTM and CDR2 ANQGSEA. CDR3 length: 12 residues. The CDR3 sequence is CSVKGELGEQYF. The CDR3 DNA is TGCAGCGTTAAGGGGGAACTGGGCGAGCAGTACTTC.

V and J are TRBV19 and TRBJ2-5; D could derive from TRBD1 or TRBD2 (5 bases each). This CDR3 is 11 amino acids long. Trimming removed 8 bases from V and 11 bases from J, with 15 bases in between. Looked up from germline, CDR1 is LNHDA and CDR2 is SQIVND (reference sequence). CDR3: CASGDRDQQYF. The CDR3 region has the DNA TGTGCCAGTGGGGACCGGGACCAGCAGTACTTC.

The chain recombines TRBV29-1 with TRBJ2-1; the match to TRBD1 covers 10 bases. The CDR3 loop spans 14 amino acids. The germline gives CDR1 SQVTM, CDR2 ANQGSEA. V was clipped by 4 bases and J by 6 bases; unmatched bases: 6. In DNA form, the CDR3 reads TGCAGCGTTGGCCGGGACAGGGGTATCAATGAGCAGTTCTTC. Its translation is CSVGRDRGINEQFF.

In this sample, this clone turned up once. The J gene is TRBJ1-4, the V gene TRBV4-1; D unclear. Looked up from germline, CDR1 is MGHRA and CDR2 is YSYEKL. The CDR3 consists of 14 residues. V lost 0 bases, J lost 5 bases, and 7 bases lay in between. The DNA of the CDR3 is TGCGCCAGCAGCCAAGAGAGGCCGAATGAAAAACTGTTTTTT. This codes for CASSQERPNEKLFF.

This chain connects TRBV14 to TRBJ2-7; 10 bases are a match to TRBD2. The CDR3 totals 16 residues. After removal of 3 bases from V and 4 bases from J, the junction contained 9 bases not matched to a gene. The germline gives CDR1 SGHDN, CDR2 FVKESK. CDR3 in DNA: TGTGCCAGCAGCCAGTCCGGACTAGCGGTGTTATACGAGCAGTACTTC. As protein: CASSQSGLAVLYEQYF. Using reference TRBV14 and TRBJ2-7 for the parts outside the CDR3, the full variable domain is EAGVTQFPSHSVIEKGQTVTLRCDPISGHDNLYWYRRVMGKEIKFLLHFVKESKQDESGMPNNRFLAERTGGTYSTLKVQPAELEDSGVYFCASSQSGLAVLYEQYFGPGTRLTVT.

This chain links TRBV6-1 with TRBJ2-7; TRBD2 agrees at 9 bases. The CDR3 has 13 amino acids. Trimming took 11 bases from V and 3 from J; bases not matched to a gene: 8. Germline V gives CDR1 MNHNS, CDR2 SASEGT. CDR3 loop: CAGREGGNYEQYF. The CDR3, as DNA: TGTGCCGGGCGGGAGGGCGGTAACTACGAGCAGTACTTC.